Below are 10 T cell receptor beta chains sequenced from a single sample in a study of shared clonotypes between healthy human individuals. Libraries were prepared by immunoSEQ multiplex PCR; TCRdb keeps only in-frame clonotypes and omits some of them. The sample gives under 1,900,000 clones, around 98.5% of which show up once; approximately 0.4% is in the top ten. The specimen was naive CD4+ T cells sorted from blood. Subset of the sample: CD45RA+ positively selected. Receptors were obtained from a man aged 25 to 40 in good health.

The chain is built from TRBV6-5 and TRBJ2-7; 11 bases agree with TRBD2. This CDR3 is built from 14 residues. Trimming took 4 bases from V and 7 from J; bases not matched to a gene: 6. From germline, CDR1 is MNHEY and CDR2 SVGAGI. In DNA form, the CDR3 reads TGTGCCAGCAGTTCCAATCTAGCGGGAGGTGAGCAGTACTTC. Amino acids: CASSSNLAGGEQYF.

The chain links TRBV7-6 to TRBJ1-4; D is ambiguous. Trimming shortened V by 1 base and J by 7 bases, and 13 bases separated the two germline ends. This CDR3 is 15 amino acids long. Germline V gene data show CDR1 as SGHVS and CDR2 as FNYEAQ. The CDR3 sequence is CASSLDPIAGEKLFF. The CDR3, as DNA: TGTGCCAGCAGCTTAGACCCTATAGCGGGTGAAAAACTGTTTTTT.

The CDR3 protein is CASSSHPPGELFF. As DNA, the CDR3 is TGTGCCAGCAGTTCCCACCCGCCCGGGGAGCTGTTTTTT. The chain employs TRBV28 and TRBJ2-2; no definite D call. Germline V gene lookup returns CDR1 MDHEN and CDR2 SYDVKM. Trimming cost V 4 bases and J 6 bases, with 9 bases left between them. The CDR3 sequence is 13 residues long.

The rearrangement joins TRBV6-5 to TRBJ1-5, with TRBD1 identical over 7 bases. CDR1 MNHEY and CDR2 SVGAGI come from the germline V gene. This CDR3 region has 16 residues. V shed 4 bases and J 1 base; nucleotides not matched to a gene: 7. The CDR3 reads CASSSRQGGSNQPQHF. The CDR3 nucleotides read TGTGCCAGCAGTTCCAGACAGGGTGGGAGCAATCAGCCCCAGCATTTT.

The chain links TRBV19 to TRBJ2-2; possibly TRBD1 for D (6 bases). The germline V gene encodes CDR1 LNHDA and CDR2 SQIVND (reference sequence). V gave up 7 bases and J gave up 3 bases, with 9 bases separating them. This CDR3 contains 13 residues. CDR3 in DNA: TGTGCCAGTAAACAGGGCCACACCGGGGAGCTGTTTTTT. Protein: CASKQGHTGELFF.

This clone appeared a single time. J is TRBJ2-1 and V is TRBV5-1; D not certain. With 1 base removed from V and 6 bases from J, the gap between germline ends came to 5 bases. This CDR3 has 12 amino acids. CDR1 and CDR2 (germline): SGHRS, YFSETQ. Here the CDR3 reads CASSLMGNEQFF. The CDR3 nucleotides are TGCGCCAGCAGCTTGATGGGCAATGAGCAGTTCTTC.

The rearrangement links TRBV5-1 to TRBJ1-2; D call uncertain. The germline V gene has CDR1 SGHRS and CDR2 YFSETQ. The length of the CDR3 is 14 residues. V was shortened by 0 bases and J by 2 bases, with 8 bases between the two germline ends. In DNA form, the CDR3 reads TGCGCCAGCAGCTTGGACACTGGGAACTATGGCTACACCTTC. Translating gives CASSLDTGNYGYTF.

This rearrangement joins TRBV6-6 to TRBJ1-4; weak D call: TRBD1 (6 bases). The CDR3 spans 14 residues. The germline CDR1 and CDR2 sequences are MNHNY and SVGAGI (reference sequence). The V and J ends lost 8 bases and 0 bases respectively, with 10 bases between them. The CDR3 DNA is TGTGCCAGCTTACAGGGTCCAACTAATGAAAAACTGTTTTTT. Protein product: CASLQGPTNEKLFF.

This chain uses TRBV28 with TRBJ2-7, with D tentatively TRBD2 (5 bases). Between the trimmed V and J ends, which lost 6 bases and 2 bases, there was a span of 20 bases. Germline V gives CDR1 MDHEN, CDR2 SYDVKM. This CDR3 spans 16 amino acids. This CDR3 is CASSTPARRAAYEQYF. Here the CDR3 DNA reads TGTGCCAGCAGCACCCCCGCTAGGCGGGCCGCCTACGAGCAGTACTTC.

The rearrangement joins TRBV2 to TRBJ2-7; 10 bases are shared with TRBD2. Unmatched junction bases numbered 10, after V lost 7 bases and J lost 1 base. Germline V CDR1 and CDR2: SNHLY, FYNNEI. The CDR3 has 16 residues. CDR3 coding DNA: TGTGCCAGCAAGGCTAGCGGGAGCGCGGTATCCTACGAGCAGTACTTC. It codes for CASKASGSAVSYEQYF.